A selection of T cell receptor beta chains follows, all from one sample in a study of T cells in Graves' hyperthyroidism and ophthalmopathy. TCRdb reprocessed the multiplex PCR reads with MiXCR, giving one entry per CDR3 protein. Of about 600,000 distinct CDR3 sequences listed, 12% to 15% were seen once; the top ten hold 6.5% to 9%. Sequencing was carried out using blood. Receptor source: a woman aged 18 to 35 with Graves' ophthalmopathy. CDR3s include the opening cysteine and the closing phenylalanine or tryptophan. Fields, in order: clone size, J gene, D gene, V gene, CDR3 length, CDR3 protein, CDR3 DNA. The D gene is left open where the match is weak. Size values are once, few and many counts, or a class for expanded clones, and some rows have none.

NA,TRBJ1-6,NA,TRBV2,13,CASSDKWNSPLHF,TGTGCCAGCAGTGACAAGTGGAATTCACCCCTCCACTTT
NA,TRBJ2-4,NA,TRBV24-1,17,CATSHARGAVAKNIQYF,TGTGCCACCAGTCACGCCCGAGGAGCGGTAGCCAAAAACATTCAGTACTTC
once,TRBJ2-7,TRBD1,TRBV5-8,17,CASSGDSTDSSYNEQYF,TGTGCCAGCAGCGGGGACAGCACGGATAGCTCCTACAATGAGCAGTACTTC
few,TRBJ2-7,TRBD1,TRBV20-1,12,CSSRDRGHEQYF,TGCAGTAGCCGGGACAGGGGCCACGAGCAGTACTTC
many,TRBJ2-5,NA,TRBV7-9,14,CASRPRGGQETQYF,TGTGCCAGCAGACCTCGAGGGGGTCAAGAGACCCAGTACTTC
many,TRBJ1-2,TRBD1,TRBV7-2,15,CASSTYLGGTYGYTF,TGTGCCAGCAGCACATACCTAGGGGGCACGTATGGCTACACCTTC
NA,TRBJ1-6,TRBD1,TRBV2,15,CASMRTGGAGSPLHF,TGTGCCAGCATGCGAACAGGGGGCGCCGGATCGCCCCTCCACTTT
many,TRBJ1-1,NA,TRBV7-2,14,CASKGNPSNTEAFF,TGTGCCAGCAAAGGGAATCCATCGAACACTGAAGCTTTCTTT
NA,TRBJ1-1,TRBD1,TRBV6-2/TRBV6-3,16,CASSFRDRGRGTEAFF,TGTGCCAGCAGTTTCCGGGACAGGGGACGGGGCACTGAAGCTTTCTTT
many,TRBJ1-1,NA,TRBV19,16,CASSSGAGRGGTEAFF,TGTGCCAGTAGTAGCGGGGCGGGCAGGGGAGGCACTGAAGCTTTCTTT
many,TRBJ2-1,NA,TRBV12-5,13,CASGLTQGNEQFF,TGTGCTAGTGGTTTGACCCAGGGGAATGAGCAGTTCTTC
NA,TRBJ2-1,NA,TRBV9,12,CASSPQANEQFF,TGTGCCAGCAGCCCTCAGGCAAATGAGCAGTTCTTC
many,TRBJ2-1,TRBD2,TRBV5-1,16,CASSLSGTSGRDEQFF,TGCGCCAGCAGCTTGTCGGGGACTAGCGGGAGAGATGAGCAGTTCTTC
few,TRBJ2-3,NA,TRBV10-3,14,CAINQRDGTDTQYF,TGTGCCATCAATCAAAGGGACGGAACAGATACGCAGTATTTT
NA,TRBJ1-2,NA,TRBV7-9,15,CASSSRSRRYAGYTF,TGTGCCAGCAGCTCCCGGTCCAGACGCTATGCTGGCTACACCTTC
many,TRBJ2-7,TRBD1,TRBV2,15,CASRKGTGGVYEQYF,TGTGCCAGCAGGAAAGGGACAGGCGGCGTCTACGAGCAGTACTTC
NA,TRBJ2-1,NA,TRBV6-1,14,CASSFQSSYNEQFF,TGTGCCAGCAGTTTCCAGAGCTCCTACAATGAGCAGTTCTTC
many,TRBJ2-3,TRBD2,TRBV29-1,16,CSVRGAGGPYTDTQYF,TGCAGCGTGAGAGGAGCGGGAGGGCCTTACACAGATACGCAGTATTTT